This T cell receptor (beta chain) is drawn from a study of blood T cell repertoires in COVID-19. The CDR3 totals 14 residues. The germline CDR1 and CDR2 sequences are SGHDT and YYEEEE. The ends lost 3 bases at V and 5 bases at J; junction bases unmatched: 6. TCRdb keeps only in-frame clones here, not all; method: immunoSEQ multiplex PCR. The sample holds 70,000 to 85,000 clones; 65% to 85% are singletons and the top ten take roughly two fifths. The origin of this receptor is a man older than 75 with active or convalescent COVID-19. The sequenced sample consisted of peripheral blood. The chain joins TRBV5-6 to TRBJ2-3; TRBD2 agrees at 7 bases. In nucleotides, the CDR3 is TGTGCCAGCAGCTCGAAGCGGGATGTAGATACGCAGTATTTT. Amino acids: CASSSKRDVDTQYF.